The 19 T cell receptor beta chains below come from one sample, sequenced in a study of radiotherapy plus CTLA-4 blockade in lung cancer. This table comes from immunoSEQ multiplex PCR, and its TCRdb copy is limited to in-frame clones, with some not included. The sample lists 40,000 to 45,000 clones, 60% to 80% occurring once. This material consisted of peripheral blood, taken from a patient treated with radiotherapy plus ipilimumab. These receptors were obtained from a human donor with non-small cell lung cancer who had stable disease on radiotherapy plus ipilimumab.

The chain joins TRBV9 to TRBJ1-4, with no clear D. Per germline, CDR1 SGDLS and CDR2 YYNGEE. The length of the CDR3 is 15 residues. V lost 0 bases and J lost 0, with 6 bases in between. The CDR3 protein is CASSVARSTNEKLFF. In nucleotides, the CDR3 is TGTGCCAGCAGCGTAGCCAGGTCAACTAATGAAAAACTGTTTTTT.

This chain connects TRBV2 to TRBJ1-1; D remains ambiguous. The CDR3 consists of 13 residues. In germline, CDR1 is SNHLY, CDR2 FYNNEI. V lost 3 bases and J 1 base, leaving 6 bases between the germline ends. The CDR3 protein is CASSDRRNTEAFF. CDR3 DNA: TGTGCCAGCAGTGACAGGCGGAACACTGAAGCTTTCTTT.

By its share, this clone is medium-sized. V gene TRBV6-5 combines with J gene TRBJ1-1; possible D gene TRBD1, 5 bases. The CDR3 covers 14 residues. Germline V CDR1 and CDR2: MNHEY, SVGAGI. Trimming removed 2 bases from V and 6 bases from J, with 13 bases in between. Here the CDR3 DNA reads TGTGCCAGCAGTTACCAGGGTGCAGGTTCTGAAGCTTTCTTT. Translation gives CASSYQGAGSEAFF.

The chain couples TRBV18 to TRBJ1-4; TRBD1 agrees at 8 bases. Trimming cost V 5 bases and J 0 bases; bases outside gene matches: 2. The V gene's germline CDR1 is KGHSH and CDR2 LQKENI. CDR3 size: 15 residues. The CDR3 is CASSGQGATNEKLFF. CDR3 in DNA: TGTGCCAGCTCAGGACAGGGAGCAACTAATGAAAAACTGTTTTTT.

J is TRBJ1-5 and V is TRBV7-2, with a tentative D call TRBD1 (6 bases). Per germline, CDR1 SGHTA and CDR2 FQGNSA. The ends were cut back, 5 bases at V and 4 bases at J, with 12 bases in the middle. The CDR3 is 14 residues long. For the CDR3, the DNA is TGTGCCAGCAGCCCCCGCAGGGGTAATCAGCCCCAGCATTTT. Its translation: CASSPRRGNQPQHF.

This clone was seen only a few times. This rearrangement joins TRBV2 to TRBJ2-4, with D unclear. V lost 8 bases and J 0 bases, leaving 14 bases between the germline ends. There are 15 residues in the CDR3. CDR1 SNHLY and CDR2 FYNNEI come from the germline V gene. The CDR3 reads CASCPLSIAKNIQYF. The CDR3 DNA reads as TGTGCCAGCTGTCCGCTAAGCATAGCCAAAAACATTCAGTACTTC.

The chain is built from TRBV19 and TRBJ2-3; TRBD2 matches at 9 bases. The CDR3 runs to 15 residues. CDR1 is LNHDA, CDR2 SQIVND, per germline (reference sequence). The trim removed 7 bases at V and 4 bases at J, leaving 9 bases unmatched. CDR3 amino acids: CASKAGAGGADTQYF. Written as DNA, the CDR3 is TGTGCCAGTAAAGCCGGGGCGGGGGGGGCAGATACGCAGTATTTT. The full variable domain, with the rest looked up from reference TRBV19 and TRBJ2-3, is DGGITQSPKYLFRKEGQNVTLSCEQNLNHDAMYWYRQDPGQGLRLIYYSQIVNDFQKGDIAEGYSVSREKKESFPLTVTSAQKNPTAFYLCASKAGAGGADTQYFGPGTRLTVL.

CDR3 DNA: TGTGCCAGCAGGCACAGGGGGAGCACAGATACGCAGTATTTT. This translates into CASRHRGSTDTQYF. The rearrangement joins TRBV2 to TRBJ2-3, with 8 bases matching TRBD1. This CDR3 has 14 amino acids. Per the germline V gene, CDR1 is SNHLY and CDR2 is FYNNEI. The trim removed 6 bases at V and 0 bases at J, leaving 2 bases unmatched.

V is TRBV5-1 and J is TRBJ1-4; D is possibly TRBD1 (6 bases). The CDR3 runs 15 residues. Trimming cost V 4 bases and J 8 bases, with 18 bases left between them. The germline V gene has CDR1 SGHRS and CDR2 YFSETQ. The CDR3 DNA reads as TGCGCCAGCAGCCACCGGTCCGGGGGGCTGGAAAAACTGTTTTTT. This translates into CASSHRSGGLEKLFF.

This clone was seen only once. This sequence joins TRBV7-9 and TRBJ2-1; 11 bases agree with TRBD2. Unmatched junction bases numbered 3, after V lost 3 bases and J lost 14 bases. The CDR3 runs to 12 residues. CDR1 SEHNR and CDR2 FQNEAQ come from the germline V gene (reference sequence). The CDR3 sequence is CASSFSGGAEFF. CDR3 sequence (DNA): TGTGCCAGCAGCTTTAGCGGGGGGGCCGAGTTCTTC. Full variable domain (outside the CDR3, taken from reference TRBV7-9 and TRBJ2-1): DTGVSQNPRHKITKRGQNVTFRCDPISEHNRLYWYRQTLGQGPEFLTYFQNEAQLEKSRLLSDRFSAERPKGSFSTLEIQRTEQGDSAMYLCASSFSGGAEFFGPGTRLTVL.

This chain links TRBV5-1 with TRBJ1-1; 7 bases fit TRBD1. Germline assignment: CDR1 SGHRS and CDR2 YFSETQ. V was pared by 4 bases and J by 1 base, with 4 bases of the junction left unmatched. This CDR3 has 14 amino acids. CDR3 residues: CASSPGQANTEAFF. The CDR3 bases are TGCGCCAGCAGCCCTGGACAGGCGAACACTGAAGCTTTCTTT.

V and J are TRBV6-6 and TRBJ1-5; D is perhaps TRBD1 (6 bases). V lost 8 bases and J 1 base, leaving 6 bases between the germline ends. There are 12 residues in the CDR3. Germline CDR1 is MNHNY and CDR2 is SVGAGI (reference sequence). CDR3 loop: CASQGSNQPQHF. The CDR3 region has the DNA TGTGCCAGCCAGGGGAGCAATCAGCCCCAGCATTTT.

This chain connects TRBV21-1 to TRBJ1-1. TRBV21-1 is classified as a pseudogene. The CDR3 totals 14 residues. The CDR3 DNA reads TGTGCCAGCAGCAAAGGAGGAGAGGACACTGAAGCTTTCTTT. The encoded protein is CASSKGGEDTEAFF.

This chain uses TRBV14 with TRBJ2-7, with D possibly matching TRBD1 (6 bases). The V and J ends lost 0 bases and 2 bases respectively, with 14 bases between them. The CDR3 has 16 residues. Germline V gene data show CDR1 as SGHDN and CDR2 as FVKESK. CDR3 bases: TGTGCCAGCAGCCAAGAAATGGGGACACAAGCCTACGAGCAGTACTTC. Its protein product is CASSQEMGTQAYEQYF.

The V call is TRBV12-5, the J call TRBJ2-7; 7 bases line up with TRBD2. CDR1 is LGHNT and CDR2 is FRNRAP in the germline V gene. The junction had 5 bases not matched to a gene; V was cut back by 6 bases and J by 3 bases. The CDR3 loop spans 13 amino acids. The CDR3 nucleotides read TGTGCTAGTGGCCCATGGGGGGGCTACGAGCAGTACTTC. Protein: CASGPWGGYEQYF.

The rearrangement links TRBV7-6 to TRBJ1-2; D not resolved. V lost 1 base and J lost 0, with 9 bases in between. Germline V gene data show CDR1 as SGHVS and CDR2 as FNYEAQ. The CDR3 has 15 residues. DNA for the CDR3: TGTGCCAGCAGCTTAGAGCCGGGGTCTAACTATGGCTACACCTTC. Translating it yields CASSLEPGSNYGYTF.

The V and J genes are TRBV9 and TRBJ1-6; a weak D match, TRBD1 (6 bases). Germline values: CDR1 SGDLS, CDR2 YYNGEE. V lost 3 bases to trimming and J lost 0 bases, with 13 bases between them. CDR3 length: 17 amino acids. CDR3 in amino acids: CASSGVQGSSYNSPLHF. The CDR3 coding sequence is TGTGCCAGCAGCGGGGTACAGGGAAGCTCCTATAATTCACCCCTCCACTTT.

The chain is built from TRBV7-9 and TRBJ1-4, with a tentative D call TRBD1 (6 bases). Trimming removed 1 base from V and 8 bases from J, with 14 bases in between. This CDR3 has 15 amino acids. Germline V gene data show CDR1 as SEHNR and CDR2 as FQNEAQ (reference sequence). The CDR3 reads CASSLGRQVGEKLFF. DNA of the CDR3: TGTGCCAGCAGCTTAGGACGACAGGTTGGAGAAAAACTGTTTTTT.

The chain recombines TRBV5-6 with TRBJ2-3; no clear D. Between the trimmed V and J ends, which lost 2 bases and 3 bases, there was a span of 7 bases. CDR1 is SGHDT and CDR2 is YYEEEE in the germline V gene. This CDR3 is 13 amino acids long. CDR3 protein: CASSFSLTDTQYF. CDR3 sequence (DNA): TGTGCCAGCAGCTTTAGCCTTACAGATACGCAGTATTTT.